The next 28 T cell receptor beta chains were all read from a single sample in a study of OX40 agonist ivuxolimab in advanced cancers. Clones were read by immunoSEQ multiplex PCR, and TCRdb kept only the in-frame ones, dropping some. The sample gives about 16,000 clones, about 86% of which show up once; roughly 0.7% is in the top ten. Material: CD4+ or CD8+ T cells sorted from blood, obtained in a trial of the OX40 agonist ivuxolimab. These receptor sequences come from an adult with an advanced solid tumor such as melanoma, head and neck, liver or kidney cancer.

This clone showed up just once. The J gene is TRBJ1-6, the V gene TRBV2; D not certain. This CDR3 region has 13 residues. V lost 6 bases and J 8 bases, leaving 11 bases between the germline ends. Germline V CDR1 and CDR2: SNHLY, FYNNEI. In DNA, the CDR3 is TGTGCCAGCAGCCCCCCCTTGGATTCACCCCTCCACTTT. Translation gives CASSPPLDSPLHF.

The rearrangement joins TRBV2 to TRBJ2-1; 7 bases line up with TRBD2. The CDR3 runs to 19 residues. Losses at the gene ends were 2 bases for V and 2 bases for J; bases not matched to a gene: 15. CDR1 is SNHLY and CDR2 is FYNNEI in the germline V gene. The CDR3 DNA follows: TGTGCCAGCAGTGAATACTTGGGGCGGGGAAGCGGGACCTACAATGAGCAGTTCTTC. This sequence encodes CASSEYLGRGSGTYNEQFF.

This clone was found a few times. This chain joins TRBV5-4 and TRBJ2-3; 9 nucleotides agree with TRBD2. After removal of 4 bases from V and 4 bases from J, the junction contained 10 bases not matched to a gene. The CDR3 length is 16 residues. Germline CDR1 is SGHNT and CDR2 is YYREEE (reference sequence). In nucleotides, the CDR3 is TGTGCCAGCAGCCGTGGGGCGGGAGGGGGCCCAGATACGCAGTATTTT. Its translation is CASSRGAGGGPDTQYF.

The sample holds one count of this clone. V gene TRBV4-1 combines with J gene TRBJ2-1, with a weak D call TRBD1 (5 bases). This CDR3 has 18 amino acids. The germline gives CDR1 MGHRA, CDR2 YSYEKL. The ends were cut back, 0 bases at V and 4 bases at J, with 19 bases in the middle. CDR3 sequence (DNA): TGCGCCAGCAGCCAAGATATCGTCCTCGACAGTTTATACAATGAGCAGTTCTTC. Translation: CASSQDIVLDSLYNEQFF.

This sequence joins TRBV18 and TRBJ2-5; D is unresolved. Per the germline V gene, CDR1 is KGHSH and CDR2 is LQKENI. The V and J ends lost 6 bases and 4 bases respectively, with 12 bases between them. This CDR3 is built from 13 residues. The CDR3 here is CASSQPPRETQYF. Written as DNA, the CDR3 is TGTGCCAGCTCCCAGCCCCCCCGAGAGACCCAGTACTTC.

A single count supports this clone. V usage is TRBV7-3 and J usage is TRBJ2-7, with unresolved D. The V end was cut by 2 bases, the J end by 2 bases, with 10 bases between. The V gene's germline CDR1 is SGHTA and CDR2 FQGTGA. The CDR3 contains 14 residues. The CDR3 DNA reads as TGTGCCAGCAGCTTAGGAGTGGGCCCCTACGAGCAGTACTTC. It is translated as CASSLGVGPYEQYF.

The rearrangement uses TRBV11-2 and TRBJ2-1, with a weak D call TRBD2 (5 bases). CDR1 and CDR2 from the germline V gene are SGHAT and FQNNGV. This CDR3 contains 14 residues. Trimming took off 1 base at V and 9 bases at J, with 13 bases between the two ends. This CDR3 reads CASSLGRGRGEQFF. CDR3 DNA: TGTGCCAGCAGCTTAGGTCGAGGTCGGGGTGAGCAGTTCTTC.

The chain couples TRBV30 to TRBJ2-5, with a possible D match to TRBD2 (5 bases). There are 12 residues in the CDR3. V shed 1 base and J shed 2 bases, with 5 bases lying between them. Germline V gene data show CDR1 as GTSNPN and CDR2 as SVGIG (reference sequence). This CDR3 reads CAWSAGQETQYF. The CDR3 DNA follows: TGTGCCTGGAGTGCGGGACAAGAGACCCAGTACTTC.

The chain is built from TRBV7-9 and TRBJ2-4; D unresolved. The CDR3 extends over 14 amino acids. The germline V gene has CDR1 SEHNR and CDR2 FQNEAQ (reference sequence). Trimming pared 5 bases from V and 0 bases from J, leaving 8 bases between. CDR3 bases: TGTGCCAGCAGCCGCGAGGTAGCCAAAAACATTCAGTACTTC. This codes for CASSREVAKNIQYF.

J is TRBJ2-1 and V is TRBV7-3; possibly TRBD2 for D (7 bases). Germline V gene data show CDR1 as SGHTA and CDR2 as FQGTGA. V was cut by 5 bases and J by 4 bases, with 12 bases left in between. CDR3 size: 14 residues. The CDR3 loop reads CASSVKGGYNEQFF. CDR3 in DNA: TGTGCCAGCAGCGTTAAGGGGGGGTACAATGAGCAGTTCTTC.

There are a few counts of this clone. The chain links TRBV29-1 to TRBJ1-1; D is ambiguous. The CDR3 has 10 residues. Germline V lookup: CDR1 SQVTM, CDR2 ANQGSEA. The ends were cut back, 5 bases at V and 1 base at J, with 2 bases in the middle. The CDR3 DNA follows: TGCAGCGTTCAGAACACTGAAGCTTTCTTT. Residues: CSVQNTEAFF. Looking up the rest from reference TRBV29-1 and TRBJ1-1 gives the full variable domain: SAVISQKPSRDICQRGTSLTIQCQVDSQVTMMFWYRQQPGQSLTLIATANQGSEATYESGFVIDKFPISRPNLTFSTLTVSNMSPEDSSIYLCSVQNTEAFFGQGTRLTVV.

The table lists this clone with a few counts. V is TRBV5-1 and J is TRBJ2-2; D tentatively reads TRBD1 or TRBD2 (6 bases each). The germline gives CDR1 SGHRS, CDR2 YFSETQ. The CDR3 has 15 amino acids. V gave up 0 bases and J gave up 4 bases, with 10 bases separating them. The CDR3 sequence is CASSLVGGSTGELFF. CDR3 in DNA: TGCGCCAGCAGCTTGGTCGGGGGCAGCACCGGGGAGCTGTTTTTT. Together with reference TRBV5-1 and TRBJ2-2, the CDR3 gives the full variable domain: KAGVTQTPRYLIKTRGQQVTLSCSPISGHRSVSWYQQTPGQGLQFLFEYFSETQRNKGNFPGRFSGRQFSNSRSEMNVSTLELGDSALYLCASSLVGGSTGELFFGEGSRLTVL.

The chain combines TRBV5-4 with TRBJ2-7; D is unclear. The CDR3 runs to 13 residues. The germline CDR1 and CDR2 sequences are SGHNT and YYREEE (reference sequence). Trimming cost V 5 bases and J 7 bases, with 16 bases left between them. The CDR3 loop reads CASREALALEQYF. The CDR3 DNA reads as TGTGCCAGCAGGGAAGCTTTGGCCTTGGAGCAGTACTTC.

The chain is built from TRBV4-1 and TRBJ1-1; D perhaps matches TRBD1 (6 bases). The CDR3 length is 14 residues. Germline CDR1 MGHRA, CDR2 YSYEKL. The ends were cut back, 4 bases at V and 0 bases at J, with 9 bases in the middle. CDR3 DNA: TGCGCCAGCAGCCGGACAGCAATGAACACTGAAGCTTTCTTT. Its protein is CASSRTAMNTEAFF.

This clone was found once. The genes are TRBV27 and TRBJ2-7; D is undetermined. Germline V lookup: CDR1 MNHEY, CDR2 SMNVEV (reference sequence). Trimming removed 1 base from V and 2 bases from J, with 24 bases in between. The CDR3 totals 19 residues. Here the CDR3 reads CASSLYPNRVGLSTYEQYF. The CDR3 DNA reads TGTGCCAGCAGTTTATACCCCAACCGTGTCGGGCTAAGTACCTACGAGCAGTACTTC.

In this sample, this clone turned up a few times. The chain uses TRBV30 and TRBJ1-1; a weak D match, TRBD1 (6 bases). With 3 bases removed from V and 4 bases from J, the gap between germline ends came to 24 bases. Germline V CDR1 and CDR2: GTSNPN, SVGIG (reference sequence). The CDR3 is 17 amino acids. The CDR3 DNA reads TGTGCCTGGAGGTGGGGGGGCGTGGTCCTTCCGGGCACTGAAGCTTTCTTT. Protein product: CAWRWGGVVLPGTEAFF. The whole variable domain, remainder taken from reference TRBV30 and TRBJ1-1, is SQTIHQWPATLVQPVGSPLSLECTVEGTSNPNLYWYRQAAGRGLQLLFYSVGIGQISSEVPQNLSASRPQDRQFILSSKKLLLSDSGFYLCAWRWGGVVLPGTEAFFGQGTRLTVV.

V usage is TRBV6-5 and J usage is TRBJ2-2; weak D call: TRBD1 (6 bases). The V end was cut by 0 bases, the J end by 5 bases, with 13 bases between. Germline loops: CDR1 MNHEY, CDR2 SVGAGI. The CDR3 loop spans 16 amino acids. CDR3 DNA: TGTGCCAGCAGTTACTCAGGGGGACGCGTAACCGGGGAGCTGTTTTTT. As protein: CASSYSGGRVTGELFF.

V gene TRBV19 combines with J gene TRBJ2-3; the D gene is possibly TRBD1 (6 bases). V dropped 10 bases and J dropped 4 bases, with 21 bases sitting between them. The CDR3 contains 15 residues. Germline V lookup: CDR1 LNHDA, CDR2 SQIVND (reference sequence). CDR3 region: CATSRGMIPADTQYF. Here the CDR3 DNA reads TGTGCCACCTCTAGGGGGATGATCCCGGCAGATACGCAGTATTTT.

The gene calls are TRBV5-1 and TRBJ2-2; perhaps TRBD1 as D (6 bases). Germline V gives CDR1 SGHRS, CDR2 YFSETQ. Trimming took off 4 bases at V and 7 bases at J, with 17 bases between the two ends. The CDR3 is 15 residues long. The CDR3 spells CASSGNMGANGELFF. The CDR3, as DNA: TGCGCCAGCAGCGGAAATATGGGGGCGAACGGGGAGCTGTTTTTT.

The V call is TRBV7-9, the J call TRBJ1-2, with 9 nucleotides matching TRBD1. V lost 6 bases and J lost 3; bases outside the gene matches: 2. The CDR3 loop spans 13 amino acids. From germline, CDR1 is SEHNR and CDR2 FQNEAQ (reference sequence). CDR3 protein: CASSWTGDYGYTF. The CDR3, as DNA: TGTGCCAGCAGTTGGACAGGGGACTATGGCTACACCTTC.

V is TRBV2 and J is TRBJ1-2; D might be TRBD1 (5 bases). Germline CDR1 SNHLY, CDR2 FYNNEI. The CDR3 runs 12 residues. Trimming left V 6 bases short and J 8 bases short, with 13 bases between. In DNA form, the CDR3 reads TGTGCCAGCAGACGACAGCTCGGGGGCTACACCTTC. Translating it yields CASRRQLGGYTF.

The CDR3 sequence: CASSSQGSYNEQFF. DNA for the CDR3: TGTGCCAGCAGCTCGCAGGGCTCCTACAATGAGCAGTTCTTC. The chain links TRBV11-3 to TRBJ2-1; possibly TRBD1 for D (5 bases). V lost 4 bases to trimming and J lost 0 bases, with 7 bases between them. This CDR3 comprises 14 residues. Germline CDR1 is SGHNT and CDR2 is YENEEA.

This clone was counted once. The rearrangement links TRBV14 to TRBJ2-4, with a possible D match to TRBD2 (5 bases). CDR3 length: 16 amino acids. Germline CDR1 reads SGHDN; CDR2 reads FVKESK. With 1 base removed from V and 3 bases from J, the gap between germline ends came to 13 bases. The CDR3 nucleotides read TGTGCCAGCAGCCAAGCCGGGAAAGATGGCAAAAACATTCAGTACTTC. Translated, it gives CASSQAGKDGKNIQYF.

The rearrangement joins TRBV5-1 to TRBJ2-3, with 7 bases matching TRBD2. CDR3 length equals 15 residues. Germline CDR1 is SGHRS and CDR2 is YFSETQ. The ends lost 2 bases at V and 1 base at J; junction bases unmatched: 4. As DNA, the CDR3 is TGCGCCAGCAGCTTTGGAACTAGCGGCACAGATACGCAGTATTTT. Translation: CASSFGTSGTDTQYF.

This clone appeared once. The genes are TRBV27 and TRBJ1-3; D unresolved. The CDR3 length is 16 residues. Germline lookup yields CDR1 MNHEY and CDR2 SMNVEV (reference sequence). Trimming took 7 bases from V and 0 from J, leaving 16 bases between them. The CDR3 region is CASIIVQLISGNTIYF. CDR3 DNA: TGTGCCAGCATTATAGTGCAGCTGATCTCTGGAAACACCATATATTTT.

This chain connects TRBV6-1 to TRBJ1-5, with TRBD1 matching 7 bases. Trimming took 2 bases from V and 5 from J; bases not matched to a gene: 6. Germline CDR1 is MNHNS and CDR2 is SASEGT. The CDR3 is made up of 15 amino acids. CDR3 region: CASSERDRLYQPQHF. The DNA of the CDR3 is TGTGCCAGCAGTGAAAGGGACAGACTCTATCAGCCCCAGCATTTT.

This chain links TRBV5-1 with TRBJ2-5, with TRBD2 as a possible D gene (5 bases). Trimming took 1 base from V and 5 from J, leaving 12 bases between them. The CDR3 spans 14 residues. Per germline, CDR1 SGHRS and CDR2 YFSETQ. For the CDR3, the DNA is TGCGCCAGCAGCTTGATGGAGGTCTCGGAGACCCAGTACTTC. Its translation is CASSLMEVSETQYF.

The chain uses TRBV6-4 and TRBJ1-2; maybe TRBD1 (6 bases). CDR1 and CDR2 (germline): MRHNA, SNTAGT. This CDR3 is 15 amino acids long. V lost 8 bases to trimming and J lost 2 bases, with 18 bases between them. CDR3 in DNA: TGTGCCAGCCGGAGAGCCCTAGACAGGAACTATGGCTACACCTTC. It yields the protein CASRRALDRNYGYTF.